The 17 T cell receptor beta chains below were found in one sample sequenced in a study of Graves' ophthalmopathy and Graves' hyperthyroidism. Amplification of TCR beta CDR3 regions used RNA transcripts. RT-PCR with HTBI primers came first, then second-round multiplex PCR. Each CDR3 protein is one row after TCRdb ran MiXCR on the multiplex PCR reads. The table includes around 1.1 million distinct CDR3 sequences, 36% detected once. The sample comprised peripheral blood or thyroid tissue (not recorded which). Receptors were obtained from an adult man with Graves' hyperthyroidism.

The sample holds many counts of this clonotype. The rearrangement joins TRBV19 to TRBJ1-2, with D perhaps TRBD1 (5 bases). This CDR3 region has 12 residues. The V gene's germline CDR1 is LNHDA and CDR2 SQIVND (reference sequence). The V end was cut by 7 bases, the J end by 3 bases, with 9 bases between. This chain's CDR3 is CASNQGDYGYTF. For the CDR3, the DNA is TGTGCCAGTAACCAGGGCGACTATGGCTACACCTTC.

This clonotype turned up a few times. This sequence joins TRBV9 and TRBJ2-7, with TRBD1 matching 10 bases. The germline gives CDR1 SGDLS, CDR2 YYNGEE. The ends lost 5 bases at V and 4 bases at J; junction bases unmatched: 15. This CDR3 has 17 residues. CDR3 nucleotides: TGTGCCAGCAGTAGAGCGCCGGGACAGGGGCAGGCTTACGAGCAGTACTTC. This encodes CASSRAPGQGQAYEQYF.

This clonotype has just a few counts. The CDR3 loop is CASRRADYEQYF. In nucleotides, the CDR3 is TGTGCCAGCCGCAGGGCGGACTACGAGCAGTACTTC. This chain links TRBV6-5 with TRBJ2-7, with a tentative D call TRBD1 (5 bases). V shed 8 bases and J shed 3 bases, with 11 bases lying between them. Germline CDR1 is MNHEY and CDR2 is SVGAGI. This CDR3 is built from 12 residues.

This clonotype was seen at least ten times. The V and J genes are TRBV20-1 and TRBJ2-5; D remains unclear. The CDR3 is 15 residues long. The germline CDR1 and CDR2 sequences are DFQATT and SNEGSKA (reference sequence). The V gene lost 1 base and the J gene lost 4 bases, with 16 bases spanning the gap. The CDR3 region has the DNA TGCAGTGCTAGAGGAGGTTTCGGAGTATCAGAGACCCAGTACTTC. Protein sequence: CSARGGFGVSETQYF.

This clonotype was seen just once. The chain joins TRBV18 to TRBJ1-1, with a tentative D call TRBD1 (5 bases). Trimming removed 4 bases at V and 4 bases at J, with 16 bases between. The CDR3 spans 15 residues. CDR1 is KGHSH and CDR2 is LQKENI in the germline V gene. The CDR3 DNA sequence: TGTGCCAGCTCACTCACCACGGCAGGGATCACTGAAGCTTTCTTT. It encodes CASSLTTAGITEAFF.

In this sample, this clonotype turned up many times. CDR3 coding DNA: TGTGCCAGTAGTATGGAAATGTACCAAGAGACCCAGTACTTC. Its protein product is CASSMEMYQETQYF. The chain couples TRBV19 to TRBJ2-5; D gene ambiguous. The CDR3 runs to 14 residues. V lost 3 bases, J lost 0 bases, and 8 bases lay in between. CDR1 is LNHDA, CDR2 SQIVND, per germline (reference sequence).

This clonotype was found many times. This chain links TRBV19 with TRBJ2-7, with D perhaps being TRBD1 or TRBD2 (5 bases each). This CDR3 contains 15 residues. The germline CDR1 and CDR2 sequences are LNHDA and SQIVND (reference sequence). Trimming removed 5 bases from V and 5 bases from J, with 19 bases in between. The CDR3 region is CASSVGTGVANEQYF. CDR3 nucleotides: TGTGCCAGTAGTGTGGGGACCGGGGTGGCCAACGAGCAGTACTTC.

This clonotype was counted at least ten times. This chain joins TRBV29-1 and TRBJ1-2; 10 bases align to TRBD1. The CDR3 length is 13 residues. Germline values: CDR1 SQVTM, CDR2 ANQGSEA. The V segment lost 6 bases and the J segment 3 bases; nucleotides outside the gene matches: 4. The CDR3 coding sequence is TGCAGCGTCGGGGACAGGGGCTACTATGGCTACACCTTC. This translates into CSVGDRGYYGYTF.

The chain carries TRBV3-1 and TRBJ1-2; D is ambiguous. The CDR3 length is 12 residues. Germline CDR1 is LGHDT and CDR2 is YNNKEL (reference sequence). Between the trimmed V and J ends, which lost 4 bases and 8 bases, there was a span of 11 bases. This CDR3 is CASSPAAGGYTF. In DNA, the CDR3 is TGTGCCAGCAGCCCTGCAGCGGGGGGCTACACCTTC.

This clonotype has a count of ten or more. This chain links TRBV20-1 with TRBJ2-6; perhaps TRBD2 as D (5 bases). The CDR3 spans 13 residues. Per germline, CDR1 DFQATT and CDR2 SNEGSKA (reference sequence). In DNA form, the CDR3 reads TGCAGCCCACTAGTGTCAGGGGCCAACGTCCTGACTTTC. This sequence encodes CSPLVSGANVLTF.

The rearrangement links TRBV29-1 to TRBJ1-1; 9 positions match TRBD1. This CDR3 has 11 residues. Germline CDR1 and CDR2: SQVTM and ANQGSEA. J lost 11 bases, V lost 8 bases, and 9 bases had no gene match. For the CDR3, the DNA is TGCAGCCGGACCGGGACAGGGAAGGCTTTCTTT. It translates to CSRTGTGKAFF. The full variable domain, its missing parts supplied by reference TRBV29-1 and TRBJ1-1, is SAVISQKPSRDICQRGTSLTIQCQVDSQVTMMFWYRQQPGQSLTLIATANQGSEATYESGFVIDKFPISRPNLTFSTLTVSNMSPEDSSIYLCSRTGTGKAFFGQGTRLTVV.

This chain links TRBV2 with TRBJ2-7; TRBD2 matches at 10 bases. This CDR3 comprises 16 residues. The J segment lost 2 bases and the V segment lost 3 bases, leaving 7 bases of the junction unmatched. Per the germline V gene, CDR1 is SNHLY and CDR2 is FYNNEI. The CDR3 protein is CASSDPSGSPPYEQYF. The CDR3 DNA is TGTGCCAGCAGTGATCCTAGCGGGAGTCCCCCCTACGAGCAGTACTTC.

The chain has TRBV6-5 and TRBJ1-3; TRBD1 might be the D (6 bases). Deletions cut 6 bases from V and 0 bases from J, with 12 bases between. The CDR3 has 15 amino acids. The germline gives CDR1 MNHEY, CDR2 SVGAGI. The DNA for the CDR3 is TGTGCCAGCAGCCGACAGGCGGTCTCTGGAAACACCATATATTTT. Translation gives CASSRQAVSGNTIYF.

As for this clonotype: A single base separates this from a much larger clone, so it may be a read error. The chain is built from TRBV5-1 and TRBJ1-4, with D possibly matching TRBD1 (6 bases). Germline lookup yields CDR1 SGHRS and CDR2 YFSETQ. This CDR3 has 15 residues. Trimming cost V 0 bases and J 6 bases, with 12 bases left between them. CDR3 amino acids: CASSLAGGRDEKLFF. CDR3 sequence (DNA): TGCGCCAGCAGCTTGGCTGGGGGCAGGGATGAAAAACTGTTTTTT.

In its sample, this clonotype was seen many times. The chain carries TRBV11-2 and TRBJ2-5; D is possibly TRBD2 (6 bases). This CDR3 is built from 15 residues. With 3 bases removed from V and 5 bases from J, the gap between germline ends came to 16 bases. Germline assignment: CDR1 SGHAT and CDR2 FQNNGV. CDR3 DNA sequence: TGTGCCAGCAGCTTCGGAGCGGGCCGGCGGGAGACCCAGTACTTC. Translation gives CASSFGAGRRETQYF.

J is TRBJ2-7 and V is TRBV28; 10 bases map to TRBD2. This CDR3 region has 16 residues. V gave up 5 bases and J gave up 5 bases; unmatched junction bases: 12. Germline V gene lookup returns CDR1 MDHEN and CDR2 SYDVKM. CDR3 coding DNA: TGTGCCAGCAGTGCCCCCGGAGCGGGAGGGGCCCACGAGCAGTACTTC. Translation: CASSAPGAGGAHEQYF. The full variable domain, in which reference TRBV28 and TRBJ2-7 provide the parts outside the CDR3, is DVKVTQSSRYLVKRTGEKVFLECVQDMDHENMFWYRQDPGLGLRLIYFSYDVKMKEKGDIPEGYSVSREKKERFSLILESASTNQTSMYLCASSAPGAGGAHEQYFGPGTRLTVT.

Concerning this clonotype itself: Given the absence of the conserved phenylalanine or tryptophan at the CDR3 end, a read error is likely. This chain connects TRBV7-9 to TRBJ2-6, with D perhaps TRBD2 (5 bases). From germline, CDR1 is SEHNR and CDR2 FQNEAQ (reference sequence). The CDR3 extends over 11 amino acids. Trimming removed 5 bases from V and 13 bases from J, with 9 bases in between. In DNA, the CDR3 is TGTGCCAGCAGCCCCCCGGGGGTCCTGACTTCC. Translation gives CASSPPGVLTS.